This T cell receptor beta chain was sequenced in a study of blood T cells in healthy people across ages. General study points: It was held that the diversity estimates obtained from one million T cells were underestimates.

The CDR3 totals 16 residues. CDR1 is SGHDN and CDR2 is FVKESK in the germline V gene. Using a J-beta primer mix together with a sample-barcoded 5' primer, a second PCR was run for about 6 to 12 cycles. TCRdb fed the 5' RACE reads into MiXCR, producing one record per CDR3 protein. The profile covers about 800,000 distinct CDR3 sequences, with roughly 25% appearing a single time and 3% to 4% taken by the ten largest. As concerns this clonotype: Its antigen is undetermined.

These records were also assigned to another study, of T cells of mothers and their children. In that study: Overlap ran slightly, non-significantly higher for related than unrelated mother-child pairs.

This sequence originates from a boy aged 10-17 years in good health. V and J are TRBV14 and TRBJ2-1, with D possibly matching TRBD2 (7 bases). TRBJ2-7 explains the end of the DNA better; the J call may be wrong. The source material was blood. The CDR3 loop reads CASSQDSGGIPYEQYF. The CDR3 DNA follows: TGTGCCAGCAGCCAAGACTCGGGGGGCATCCCCTACGAGCAGTACTTC.